These 5 T cell receptor beta chains were sequenced from one sample in a study of cytomegalovirus exposure and HLA in healthy donors. 13 Jbeta primers and 60 Vbeta primers were used for the PCR. Some clones are missing from TCRdb's copy, which holds only in-frame ones; the method was immunoSEQ multiplex PCR. The data contain about 180,000 clones, over 70% of them singletons. Sequencing input: PBMCs. The receptor source for this set is a male donor in good health and CMV-seronegative.

This clone was seen only once. The V gene is TRBV30, the J gene TRBJ2-5; D perhaps matches TRBD1 (5 bases). The tail of the sequence fits TRBJ2-7 better, so the J call may be wrong. This CDR3 has 11 residues. Germline CDR1 GTSNPN, CDR2 SVGIG (reference sequence). CDR3 in amino acids: CAWTGFHEQYF. CDR3 DNA sequence: TGTGCCTGGACAGGGTTCCACGAGCAGTACTTC.

This clone came up a few times. The chain couples TRBV27 to TRBJ1-5, with 7 positions matching TRBD1. This CDR3 comprises 14 residues. Germline V gives CDR1 MNHEY, CDR2 SMNVEV (reference sequence). V dropped 5 bases and J dropped 2; count of bases not matched to a gene: 3. DNA of the CDR3: TGTGCCAGCAGTATTGGACAGGGCAATCAGCCCCAGCATTTT. Translated, it gives CASSIGQGNQPQHF.

This clone was picked up one time. The V gene is TRBV10-3, the J gene TRBJ2-1, with 7 bases that match TRBD2. The trim removed 8 bases at V and 6 bases at J, leaving 7 bases unmatched. The CDR3 extends over 13 amino acids. From germline, CDR1 is ENHRY and CDR2 SYGVKD. Here the CDR3 DNA reads TGTGCCATCGAGCTCCCGGGAGGCAATGAGCAGTTCTTC. As protein: CAIELPGGNEQFF.

The J gene is TRBJ2-2, the V gene TRBV27; D uncertain. Germline V CDR1 and CDR2: MNHEY, SMNVEV (reference sequence). Deletions cut 5 bases from V and 0 bases from J, with 4 bases between. The CDR3 is 13 amino acids. CDR3 bases: TGTGCCAGCAGTCCATCGAACACCGGGGAGCTGTTTTTT. Residues: CASSPSNTGELFF.

The chain uses TRBV13 and TRBJ1-2; D is perhaps TRBD1 (6 bases). Germline loops: CDR1 PRHDT, CDR2 FYEKMQ (reference sequence). Deletions cut 4 bases from V and 5 bases from J, with 14 bases between. The CDR3 is 14 residues long. CDR3 protein: CASSSDRQGYGYTF. The CDR3, as DNA: TGTGCCAGCAGCTCAGACAGGCAGGGTTATGGCTACACCTTC.